The next 28 T cell receptor beta chains were all read from a single sample in a study of blood T cell repertoires in COVID-19. Assay used: immunoSEQ multiplex PCR; TCRdb lists only in-frame clones, some missing. The data contain around 100,000 clones, approximately 90% of them singletons. Sequencing was done on a sample of peripheral blood. The source of these receptors is a man aged 50 to 59 with acute or convalescent COVID-19.

The V and J genes are TRBV10-2 and TRBJ2-7, with D possibly matching TRBD2 (5 bases). The CDR3 covers 13 residues. The V end lost 6 bases, the J end lost 0 bases, and 9 bases lay between the germline ends. Germline values: CDR1 WSHSY, CDR2 SAAADI. CDR3 region: CASSRGNSYEQYF. In DNA, the CDR3 is TGCGCCAGCAGCCGAGGGAACTCCTACGAGCAGTACTTC.

The chain is built from TRBV7-8 and TRBJ2-6, with TRBD2 matching 8 bases. The CDR3 spans 17 residues. V lost 5 bases to trimming and J lost 3 bases; unmatched junction nucleotides: 9. Germline V lookup: CDR1 SGHVS, CDR2 FQNEAQ. The DNA of the CDR3 is TGTGCCAGCAGCCCCCCGGGAGGGCCTGATGGGGCCAACGTCCTGACTTTC. It codes for CASSPPGGPDGANVLTF.

The chain employs TRBV19 and TRBJ1-6, with TRBD1 identical over 7 bases. This CDR3 has 13 amino acids. The germline CDR1 and CDR2 sequences are LNHDA and SQIVND (reference sequence). V shed 5 bases, J shed 15 bases, and the junction held 10 bases outside the gene matches. The CDR3 spells CASSLTGTASLHF. CDR3 nucleotide sequence: TGTGCCAGTAGTCTCACCGGGACAGCTAGCCTCCACTTT.

The chain employs TRBV9 and TRBJ2-7, with D possibly TRBD1 on 6 matching bases. The germline CDR1 and CDR2 sequences are SGDLS and YYNGEE. Trimming removed 2 bases at V and 1 base at J, with 10 bases between. This CDR3 comprises 14 residues. The CDR3 sequence: CASSVDRRSYEQYF. For the CDR3, the DNA is TGTGCCAGCAGCGTGGACAGAAGATCCTACGAGCAGTACTTC.

The V gene is TRBV7-9, the J gene TRBJ1-3; D remains ambiguous. This CDR3 has 14 amino acids. Trimming took off 2 bases at V and 2 bases at J, with 7 bases between the two ends. CDR1 is SEHNR and CDR2 is FQNEAQ in the germline V gene (reference sequence). The CDR3 sequence is CASSLSVTGNTIYF. CDR3 coding DNA: TGTGCCAGCAGCTTATCGGTAACTGGAAACACCATATATTTT.

J is TRBJ2-7 and V is TRBV5-1; 9 bases are a match to TRBD1. The V segment lost 4 bases and the J segment 4 bases; nucleotides outside the gene matches: 9. The germline V gene encodes CDR1 SGHRS and CDR2 YFSETQ. This CDR3 region has 15 residues. The CDR3 bases are TGCGCCAGCAGCCGGCCCGGGACAGGGTTTTACGAGCAGTACTTC. Translating gives CASSRPGTGFYEQYF.

The gene calls are TRBV19 and TRBJ2-4; perhaps TRBD1 as D (6 bases). Trimming took off 4 bases at V and 0 bases at J, with 16 bases between the two ends. The germline V gene has CDR1 LNHDA and CDR2 SQIVND (reference sequence). There are 17 residues in the CDR3. CDR3 bases: TGTGCCAGTAGTACCCCCCCGACAGGTCTAGCCAAAAACATTCAGTACTTC. Translating it yields CASSTPPTGLAKNIQYF.

V and J are TRBV11-3 and TRBJ2-3; 9 nucleotides agree with TRBD2. The CDR3 loop spans 16 amino acids. Germline V gene lookup returns CDR1 SGHNT and CDR2 YENEEA. Unmatched junction bases numbered 8, after V lost 5 bases and J lost 2 bases. CDR3 bases: TGTGCCAGCAGCCCACGGCTAGCGGGGTTCACAGATACGCAGTATTTT. It is translated as CASSPRLAGFTDTQYF.

The chain couples TRBV6-5 to TRBJ2-2, with TRBD1 matching 8 bases. Germline trimming cut 6 bases from V and 4 bases from J; bases unmatched to any gene: 7. The CDR3 runs to 15 residues. Germline V gene lookup returns CDR1 MNHEY and CDR2 SVGAGI. CDR3 loop: CASRFRTGSTGELFF. Written as DNA, the CDR3 is TGTGCCAGCAGGTTTAGGACAGGGTCCACCGGGGAGCTGTTTTTT.

On this clone itself: The same CDR3 arises from other DNA sequences in this sample as well. The chain has TRBV3-1 (or the pseudogene TRBV3-2) and TRBJ2-5; 8 positions match TRBD1. This CDR3 contains 15 residues. Germline V lookup: CDR1 LGHDT, CDR2 YNNKEL (reference sequence). V shed 1 base and J 1 base; nucleotides not matched to a gene: 2. The CDR3 reads CASSQGGTGQETQYF. In DNA form, the CDR3 reads TGTGCCAGCAGCCAAGGTGGGACAGGCCAAGAGACCCAGTACTTC.

V and J are TRBV6-1 and TRBJ1-6, with no clear D. The CDR3 sequence is 14 residues long. Trimming left V 3 bases short and J 0 bases short, with 3 bases between. Germline values: CDR1 MNHNS, CDR2 SASEGT. CDR3 DNA sequence: TGTGCCAGCAGTGAGAGCTCCTATAATTCACCCCTCCACTTT. Translating it yields CASSESSYNSPLHF.

This chain uses TRBV24-1 with TRBJ2-1; maybe TRBD1 (6 bases). The CDR3 consists of 13 residues. V lost 3 bases, J lost 5 bases, and 7 bases lay in between. The germline gives CDR1 KGHDR, CDR2 SFDVKD. The CDR3 sequence: CATSDPGDNEQFF. The CDR3 DNA follows: TGTGCCACCAGTGATCCAGGGGACAATGAGCAGTTCTTC.

The chain employs TRBV5-1 and TRBJ2-1; D call uncertain. This CDR3 has 12 amino acids. V gave up 1 base and J gave up 5 bases, with 4 bases separating them. Germline V gene data show CDR1 as SGHRS and CDR2 as YFSETQ. This chain's CDR3 is CASSLLNNEQFF. The CDR3 nucleotides read TGCGCCAGCAGCTTGCTTAACAATGAGCAGTTCTTC.

The J gene is TRBJ2-2, the V gene TRBV5-5, with D perhaps TRBD2 (6 bases). V lost 0 bases and J lost 3, with 21 bases in between. The CDR3 loop spans 19 amino acids. The V gene's germline CDR1 is SGHKS and CDR2 YYEKEE (reference sequence). CDR3 protein: CASSLDAWPPGGDTGELFF. CDR3 in DNA: TGTGCCAGCAGCTTGGATGCATGGCCCCCCGGCGGGGACACCGGGGAGCTGTTTTTT.

This clone appeared a single time. The chain couples TRBV7-7 to TRBJ2-1, with 11 bases fitting TRBD2. J gave up 7 bases and V 3 bases, and 5 bases lay outside the gene matches. Germline V gene lookup returns CDR1 SSHAT and CDR2 FNYEAQ (reference sequence). The CDR3 is 15 amino acids. The CDR3 protein is CASSFQLAGENEQFF. The CDR3 bases are TGTGCCAGCAGCTTTCAACTAGCGGGGGAAAATGAGCAGTTCTTC.

The J gene is TRBJ2-3, the V gene TRBV7-9; D gene uncertain. The CDR3 sequence is 13 residues long. The V gene lost 0 bases and the J gene lost 4 bases, with 5 bases spanning the gap. The germline V gene encodes CDR1 SEHNR and CDR2 FQNEAQ (reference sequence). The CDR3 DNA reads TGTGCCAGCAGCTTAGCCGGAGCAGATACGCAGTATTTT. This sequence encodes CASSLAGADTQYF.

The rearrangement uses TRBV12-5 and TRBJ2-6; D uncertain. Trimming removed 1 base from V and 0 bases from J, with 4 bases in between. The germline CDR1 and CDR2 sequences are LGHNT and FRNRAP. The CDR3 runs to 15 residues. For the CDR3, the DNA is TGTGCTAGTGGTTTGGCGAGCTCTGGGGCCAACGTCCTGACTTTC. As protein: CASGLASSGANVLTF.

The V and J genes are TRBV9 and TRBJ2-7; D possibly corresponds to TRBD2 (6 bases). Trimming left V 0 bases short and J 2 bases short, with 21 bases between. Germline V gives CDR1 SGDLS, CDR2 YYNGEE. This CDR3 comprises 18 residues. The CDR3 DNA sequence: TGTGCCAGCAGCGTAGGGATTACAGGACCTGGGGGGACCTACGAGCAGTACTTC. Protein sequence: CASSVGITGPGGTYEQYF.

This chain uses TRBV9 with TRBJ1-2; 9 nucleotides agree with TRBD1. Germline CDR1 SGDLS, CDR2 YYNGEE. The CDR3 runs 15 residues. J was trimmed by 3 bases and V by 0 bases; bases with no gene match: 3. This CDR3 reads CASSVGGTGYYGYTF. CDR3 nucleotide sequence: TGTGCCAGCAGCGTAGGAGGGACAGGGTACTATGGCTACACCTTC.

The chain couples TRBV19 to TRBJ1-2; D is perhaps TRBD1 (5 bases). CDR1 and CDR2 (germline): LNHDA, SQIVND (reference sequence). Trimming cost V 3 bases and J 2 bases, with 7 bases left between them. The CDR3 has 13 residues. CDR3 sequence reads: CASSIRGNYGYTF. In DNA form, the CDR3 reads TGTGCCAGTAGTATTCGGGGGAACTATGGCTACACCTTC.

The chain links TRBV2 to TRBJ1-2, with D tentatively TRBD1 (5 bases). This CDR3 spans 13 amino acids. V dropped 5 bases and J dropped 6 bases, with 13 bases sitting between them. Germline assignment: CDR1 SNHLY and CDR2 FYNNEI. CDR3 nucleotide sequence: TGTGCCAGCAGTACCGTGCAAGGGGATGGCTACACCTTC. This sequence encodes CASSTVQGDGYTF.

This chain links TRBV12-3 or TRBV12-4 with TRBJ1-1, with D unresolved. V was trimmed by 3 bases and J by 4 bases, leaving 9 bases between them. The CDR3 sequence is 13 residues long. CDR3 protein: CASSFHHGTEAFF. CDR3 DNA sequence: TGTGCCAGCAGTTTTCACCACGGCACTGAAGCTTTCTTT.

The chain is built from TRBV16 and TRBJ2-7; D is undetermined. Germline V lookup: CDR1 KGHSY, CDR2 FQNENV. V lost 4 bases and J lost 6, with 13 bases in between. The CDR3 runs to 13 residues. This CDR3 reads CASSRGQVREQYF. CDR3 bases: TGTGCCAGCAGCCGTGGCCAGGTCCGCGAGCAGTACTTC. Looking up the rest from reference TRBV16 and TRBJ2-7 gives the full variable domain: GEEVAQTPKHLVRGEGQKAKLYCAPIKGHSYVFWYQQVLKNEFKFLISFQNENVFDETGMPKERFSAKCLPNSPCSLEIQATKLEDSAVYFCASSRGQVREQYFGPGTRLTVT.

This clone was counted a few times. The J gene is TRBJ2-7, the V gene TRBV7-6; no definite D call. Germline V CDR1 and CDR2: SGHVS, FNYEAQ. V was cut by 2 bases and J by 1 base, with 12 bases left in between. The CDR3 covers 15 residues. The CDR3 region is CASSLSLAVSYEQYF. The CDR3 DNA sequence: TGTGCCAGCAGCTTAAGTTTAGCCGTGTCCTACGAGCAGTACTTC.

The chain uses TRBV24-1 and TRBJ1-2; tentatively, D is TRBD1 (6 bases). The germline V gene encodes CDR1 KGHDR and CDR2 SFDVKD. The ends were cut back, 1 base at V and 3 bases at J, with 8 bases in the middle. The CDR3 loop spans 14 amino acids. CDR3 loop: CATSDFNRDYGYTF. The DNA of the CDR3 is TGTGCCACCAGTGATTTCAACAGGGACTATGGCTACACCTTC.

The chain employs TRBV6-5 and TRBJ2-3; D possibly corresponds to TRBD1 (5 bases). Germline values: CDR1 MNHEY, CDR2 SVGAGI. The V end lost 2 bases, the J end lost 3 bases, and 15 bases lay between the germline ends. CDR3 length equals 16 residues. CDR3 region: CASSYLPPRATDTQYF. Written as DNA, the CDR3 is TGTGCCAGCAGTTACCTTCCTCCCAGGGCGACAGATACGCAGTATTTT.

This chain uses TRBV18 with TRBJ2-7; TRBD2 aligns across 10 bases. The CDR3 is 15 residues long. The germline CDR1 and CDR2 sequences are KGHSH and LQKENI. V lost 1 base to trimming and J lost 1 base; unmatched junction nucleotides: 1. The CDR3 region has the DNA TGTGCCAGCTCACCACAGACTAGCGGGTCCTACGAGCAGTACTTC. Translated, it gives CASSPQTSGSYEQYF.

V and J are TRBV11-3 and TRBJ2-7; D unresolved. Trimming removed 5 bases from V and 1 base from J, with 12 bases in between. Germline-derived CDR1 and CDR2 are SGHNT and YENEEA. This CDR3 spans 14 amino acids. Here the CDR3 reads CASSISDSSYEQYF. In DNA, the CDR3 is TGTGCCAGCAGCATAAGCGACTCTTCCTACGAGCAGTACTTC.